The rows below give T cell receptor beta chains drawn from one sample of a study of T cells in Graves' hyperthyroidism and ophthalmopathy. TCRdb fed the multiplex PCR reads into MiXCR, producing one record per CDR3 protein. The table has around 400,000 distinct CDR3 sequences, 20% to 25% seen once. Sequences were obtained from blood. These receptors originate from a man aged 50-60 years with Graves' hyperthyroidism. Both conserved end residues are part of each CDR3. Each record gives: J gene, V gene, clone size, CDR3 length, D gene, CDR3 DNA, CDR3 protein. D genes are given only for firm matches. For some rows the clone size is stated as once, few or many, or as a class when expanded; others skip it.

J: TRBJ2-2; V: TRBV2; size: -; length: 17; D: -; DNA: TGTGCCAGCAGTGAGTCGGCGGGGAACAGGGGCACCGGGGAGCTGTTTTTT; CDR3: CASSESAGNRGTGELFF
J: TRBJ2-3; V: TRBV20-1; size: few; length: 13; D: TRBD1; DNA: TGCAGTGCTAGGGGACAGCCCACAGATACGCAGTATTTT; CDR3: CSARGQPTDTQYF
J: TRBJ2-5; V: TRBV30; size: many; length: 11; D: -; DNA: TGTGCCTGGAGTGTACGGGAGACCCAGTACTTC; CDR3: CAWSVRETQYF
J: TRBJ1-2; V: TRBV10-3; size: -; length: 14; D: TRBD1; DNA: TGTGCCATCAGTGAGGAGGACAGGGGCTATGGCTACACCTTC; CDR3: CAISEEDRGYGYTF
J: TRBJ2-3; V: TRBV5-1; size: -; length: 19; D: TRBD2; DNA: TGCGCCAGCAGCTTGGTCCATCCCGGGAGGCGGGGTAGCACAGATACGCAGTATTTT; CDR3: CASSLVHPGRRGSTDTQYF
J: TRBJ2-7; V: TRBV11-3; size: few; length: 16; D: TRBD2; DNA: TGTGCCAGCAGCTCGCGAACTAGCGGGAGTCAGTACGAGCAGTACTTC; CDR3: CASSSRTSGSQYEQYF
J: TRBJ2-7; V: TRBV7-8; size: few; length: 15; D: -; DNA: TGTGCCAGCAGCTTAAACCCCGGCTGGCCGGGGGAGCAGTACTTC; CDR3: CASSLNPGWPGEQYF
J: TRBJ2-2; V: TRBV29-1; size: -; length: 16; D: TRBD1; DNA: TGCAGCGGGGGACAGGGGGCGCGTGGAAACACCGGGGAGCTGTTTTTT; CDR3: CSGGQGARGNTGELFF
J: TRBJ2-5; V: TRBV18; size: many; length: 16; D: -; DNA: TGTGCCAGCTCACCACGGAGGGCAGGGCACGAAGAGACCCAGTACTTC; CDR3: CASSPRRAGHEETQYF
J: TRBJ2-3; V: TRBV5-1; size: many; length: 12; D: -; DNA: TGCGCCAGCAGCTTGTTAGTAGATACGCAGTATTTT; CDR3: CASSLLVDTQYF
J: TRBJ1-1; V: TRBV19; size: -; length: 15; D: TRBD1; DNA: TGTGCCAGTAGGGGACAGGGTGCGGGGAACACTGAAGCTTTCTTT; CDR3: CASRGQGAGNTEAFF
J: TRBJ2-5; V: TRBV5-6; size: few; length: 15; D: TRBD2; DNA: TGTGCCAGCAGCTTGGAGAGGGCTAGCGGGGAGACCCAGTACTTC; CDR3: CASSLERASGETQYF
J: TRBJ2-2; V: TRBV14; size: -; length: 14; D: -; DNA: TGTGCCAGCAGCCCATGGACTGACACCGGGGAGCTGTTTTTT; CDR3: CASSPWTDTGELFF
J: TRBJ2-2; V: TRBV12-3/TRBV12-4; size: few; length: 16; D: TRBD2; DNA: TGTGCCAGCTCGGGTAGGGCTAGCGGAAACACCGGGGAGCTGTTTTTT; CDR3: CASSGRASGNTGELFF
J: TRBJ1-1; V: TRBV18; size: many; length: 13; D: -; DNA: TGTGCCAGCTCACCCCGGGGGGGCACTGAAGCTTTCTTT; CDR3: CASSPRGGTEAFF
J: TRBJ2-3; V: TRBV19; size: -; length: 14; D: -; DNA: TGTGCCAGTAGTACGGAGCGGTACACAGATACGCAGTATTTT; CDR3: CASSTERYTDTQYF
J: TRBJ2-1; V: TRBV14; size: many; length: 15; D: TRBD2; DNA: TGTGCCAGCAGCCAAGACACTAGCGGGAGCTTTGAGCAGTTCTTC; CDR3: CASSQDTSGSFEQFF
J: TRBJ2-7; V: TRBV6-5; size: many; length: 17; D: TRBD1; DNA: TGTGCCAGCAGTTACGCACCTCCGGGACAGGGCTCCTACGAGCAGTACTTC; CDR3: CASSYAPPGQGSYEQYF
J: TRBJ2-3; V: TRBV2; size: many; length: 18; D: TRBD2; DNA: TGTGCCAGCAGTGGATTGCTAGGACTAGCGGGACGCACAGATACGCAGTATTTT; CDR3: CASSGLLGLAGRTDTQYF
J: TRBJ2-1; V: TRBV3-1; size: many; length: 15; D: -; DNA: TGTGCCAGCCAAACATCCTCGACAATCCACAATGAGCAGTTCTTC; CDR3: CASQTSSTIHNEQFF
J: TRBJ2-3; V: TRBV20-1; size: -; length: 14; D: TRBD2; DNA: TGCAGTGCTATGCTAGCGGGAGGGCCTGATACGCAGTATTTT; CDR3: CSAMLAGGPDTQYF
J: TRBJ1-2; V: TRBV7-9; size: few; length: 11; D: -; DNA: TGTGCCAGCAGCTTAGAGGGTGGCTACACCTTC; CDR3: CASSLEGGYTF
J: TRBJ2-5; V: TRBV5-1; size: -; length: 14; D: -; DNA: TGCGCCAGCAGCTTGGAGGTAGGACAAGAGACCCAGTACTTC; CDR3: CASSLEVGQETQYF
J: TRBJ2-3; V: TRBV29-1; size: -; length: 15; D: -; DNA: TGCAGCGTTGAACCCCGAGCGGCCCTTGGGGATACGCAGTATTTT; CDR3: CSVEPRAALGDTQYF
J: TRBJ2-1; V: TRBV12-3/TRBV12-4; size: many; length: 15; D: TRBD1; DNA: TGTGCCAGCAGTTTAAGGACAGGGGTGGAGAATGAGCAGTTCTTC; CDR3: CASSLRTGVENEQFF
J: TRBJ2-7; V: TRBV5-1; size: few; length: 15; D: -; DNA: TGCGCCAGCAGCTTGTTAACACCGGGCCTCTCCGAGCAGTACTTC; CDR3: CASSLLTPGLSEQYF
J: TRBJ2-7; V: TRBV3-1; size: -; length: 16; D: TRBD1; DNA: TGTGCCAGCAGCTCCTTAGGACAGGGTCATTCCTACGAGCAGTACTTC; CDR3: CASSSLGQGHSYEQYF
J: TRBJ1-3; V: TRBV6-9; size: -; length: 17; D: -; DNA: TGTGCCAGCAGTTACGGGGCCTGGTCAGGGTATGGAAACACCATATATTTT; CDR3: CASSYGAWSGYGNTIYF
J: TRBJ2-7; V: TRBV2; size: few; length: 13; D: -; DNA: TGTGCCAGCAGCCCCGGGGGCCCCTACGAGCAGTACTTC; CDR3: CASSPGGPYEQYF
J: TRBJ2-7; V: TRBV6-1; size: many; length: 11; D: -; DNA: TGTGCCAGCAGTGAAGGACCTTGGCAGTACTTC; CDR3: CASSEGPWQYF
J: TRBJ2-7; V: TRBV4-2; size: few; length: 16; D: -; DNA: TGTGCCAGCAGCCAAGAATTGGCTAGCGCATACTACGAGCAGTACTTC; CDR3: CASSQELASAYYEQYF
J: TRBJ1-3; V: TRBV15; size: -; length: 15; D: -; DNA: TGTGCCACCAGCAGAGATCGGGGCTCTGGAAACACCATATATTTT; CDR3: CATSRDRGSGNTIYF
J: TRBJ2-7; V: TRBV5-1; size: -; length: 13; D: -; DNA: TGCGCCAGCAGCCCCCAGGGACTCTTCGAGCAGTACTTC; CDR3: CASSPQGLFEQYF
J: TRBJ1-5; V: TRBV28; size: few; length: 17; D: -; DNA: TGTGCCAGCAGTTTAGGAGGTAGGGCCCGCCATAATCAGCCCCAGCATTTT; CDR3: CASSLGGRARHNQPQHF
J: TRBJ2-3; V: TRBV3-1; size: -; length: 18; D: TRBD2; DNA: TGTGCCAGCAGCCAAGATTTCAGGACTAGCGAGGTATCAGGTACGCAGTATTTT; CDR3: CASSQDFRTSEVSGTQYF
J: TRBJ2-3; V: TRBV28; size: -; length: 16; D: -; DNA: TGTGCCAGCAGTTTAATCTTGGGCCAGCCTAGAGATACGCAGTATTTT; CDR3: CASSLILGQPRDTQYF
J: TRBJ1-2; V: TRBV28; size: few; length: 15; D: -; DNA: TGTGCCAGCAGTTTCCCCAAAGGGGGTACCTATGGCTACACCTTC; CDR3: CASSFPKGGTYGYTF
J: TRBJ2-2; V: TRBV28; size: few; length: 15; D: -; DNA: TGTGCCAGCAGTAAGCACGATAGGGTCACCGGGGAGCTGTTTTTT; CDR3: CASSKHDRVTGELFF
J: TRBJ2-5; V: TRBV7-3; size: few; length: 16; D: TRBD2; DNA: TGTGCCAGCAGCCCCCGTAGCGGGAGGATAGGAGAGACCCAGTACTTC; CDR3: CASSPRSGRIGETQYF
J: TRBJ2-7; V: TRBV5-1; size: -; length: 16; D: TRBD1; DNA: TGCGCCAGCAACCCATACTACGGACAGGGGTTCGACGAGCAGTACTTC; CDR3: CASNPYYGQGFDEQYF
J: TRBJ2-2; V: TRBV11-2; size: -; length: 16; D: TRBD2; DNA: TGTGCCTGCAGCCAAACCCCGGGGGGGTACACCGGGGAGCTGTTTTTT; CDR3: CACSQTPGGYTGELFF
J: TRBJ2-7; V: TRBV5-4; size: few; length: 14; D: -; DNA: TGTGCCAGCAGCTTGGACAGGGCAGCCTACGAGCAGTACTTC; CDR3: CASSLDRAAYEQYF
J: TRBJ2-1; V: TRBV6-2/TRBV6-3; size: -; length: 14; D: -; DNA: TGTGCCAGCAGACACACAGGGGGGGGCGATGAGCAGTTCTTC; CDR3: CASRHTGGGDEQFF
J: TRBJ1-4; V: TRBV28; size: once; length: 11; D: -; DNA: TGTGCCAGCAGCCTAAATGAAAAACTGTTTTTT; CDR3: CASSLNEKLFF
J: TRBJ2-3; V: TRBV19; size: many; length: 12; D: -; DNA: TGTGCCAGTCGTCCCGGGGGAGATACGCAGTATTTT; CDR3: CASRPGGDTQYF